What follows describes a single T cell receptor beta chain. In this sample, this clone turned up a few times. Its cognate antigen has yet to be identified. One base away there is no much larger clone; base qualities are not given. This entry comes from a study of shared clonotypes between healthy human individuals (dated by TCRdb to 2020 to 2021). In terms of the full investigation: The cohort included three men and two women between 18 and 49 years of age. For each donor, three plates each were used for CD4 naive and CD4 memory, two plates were used for CD8 naive, and one plate was used for CD8 memory. To estimate repertoire size and how much clonotype sharing occurs between individuals, the study deeply sequenced the blood TCR repertoires of several healthy adults. Leukapheresis yielded between about 0.9 and 9.5 billion PBMCs per donor. Libraries were prepared and TCR repertoires were sequenced by different laboratories using diverse techniques, in order to increase sequencing depth and limit assay-specific biases.

V loses 4 bases at its end and J loses 0 bases; junction bases beyond the gene matches: 4. The germline V gene yields KGHSH for CDR1 and LQKENI for CDR2. The CDR3 starts with the cysteine, ends with the phenylalanine, and has 16 residues. The retained sequence is limited to the CDR3, 48 bases, with the frame set at the first base. Donors were healthy HIV-negative adults with no recently reported acute infections or vaccinations. Only Caucasian adults living in Nashville, Tennessee, USA were represented among the donors. CD4+ T cells were enriched by magnetic negative selection, after which naive cells were positively selected on CD45RA and the negative fraction was taken as the memory subset. Blood was collected by leukapheresis, and PBMCs were isolated by Ficoll-Histopaque density gradient centrifugation and then cryopreserved in liquid nitrogen vapor phase. Purity and quantity of every magnetically sorted T cell population were checked by analytical flow cytometry. Each sorted fraction had its genomic DNA isolated and then quantified by UV absorbance on a Nanodrop 2000c.

Using the deep immunoSEQ assay, multiplex PCR amplified TCR CDR3 regions from genomic DNA. Extracted genomic DNA from each cell subset was spread evenly across all wells of several immunoSEQ 96-well plates, with each plate serving as a replicate. For sorted subsets, approximately 210 ng of genomic DNA, equivalent to around 31,000 T cell genomes, went into each replicate PCR. The purified libraries were quantified using a Qubit 3.0 fluorometer, sized with a Bioanalyzer 2100, and then quantified again using the KAPA Library Quantification kit. A separate single-read 150-cycle Illumina NextSeq 550 flow cell was used to sequence each immunoSEQ 96-well plate. Processing in the source paper ran as follows. Because the immunoSEQ output held only junctional sequences and lacked quality scores, the filtering could not match the filtering applied to full-length reads. Sequences were annotated with PyIR, a Python wrapper for IgBLAST v1.9, using IMGT germline references to assign V/J genes and CDR3. Any read was removed if the V/J assignment was weak (E-value above 1e-6), the CDR3 was missing, or the read contained stop codons, out-of-frame junctions, or ambiguous translated residues. V3J clonotypes were defined as sequences sharing an identical inferred V gene, J gene, and CDR3 amino acid sequence. Percentage overlap between repertoires was calculated by dividing the number of shared unique clonotypes by the size of the smaller repertoire. RTK rarefaction, the Chao1 estimator, and Recon v2.1 estimates of unobserved clonotypes were used to assess repertoire richness. OLGA was used to compute generation probabilities for all TCRbeta clonotypes that the gDNA method yielded from a few donors. TCRdb stores this immuneACCESS table with in-frame sequences only. Part of the clones is absent; in the studies checked, under half of the shortfall reflects unresolved V genes, and no reason is known for the rest. V, J and clone size were drawn from that table, and D and trimming were deduced from the DNA. For this sample there are some 790,000 clones; 72% appear just once. The ten top clones hold under 2% of the sample.

The paper as a whole reports these results and caveats: The genetic and exposure-history diversity represented was limited by the small number of donors. Higher generation probabilities were observed for clonotypes shared by all four sorted-subset donors than for non-shared clonotypes. When a few donors were compared, the shared fraction of clonotypes was about 5.2% for naive CD4, 3.5% to 4% for naive CD8, 2.3% for memory CD4, and roughly 0.4% for memory CD8. Pairwise subsampling indicated that sequencing depth was expected to affect the degree of clonotype sharing among donors. Naive subsets generally had larger estimated clonotype richness than memory subsets. Even with the large sequencing depth, rarefaction of the sorted-subset datasets indicated that sequencing was incomplete. Sampling was restricted to blood, and TCR repertoires in tissue are likely to differ from TCR repertoires in blood.

This clonotype was obtained from a woman in her twenties or thirties in good health. This chain is built from TRBV18 and TRBJ2-4, with 9 bases in between that match TRBD2. The sample was memory CD4+ T cells sorted from blood. Read against the paper, the sample's cell subset or site label means: CD45RA-negative fraction. The nucleotides are TGTGCCAGCTCACAAACACTAGCGGGAGCCAAAAACATTCAGTACTTC. Translation gives CASSQTLAGAKNIQYF.